The sample holds a few counts of the clone carrying this TCR beta chain. The source of the sample is a study of blood T cells in healthy people across ages. CDR3 size: 15 residues. The authors ran a second PCR of 7 to 11 cycles using a sample-barcoded 5' primer and a J-beta primer mix. MiXCR, applied by TCRdb to the 5' RACE reads, yields one record per CDR3 protein. Of roughly 860,000 distinct CDR3 sequences detected, 60% to 80% appear once; the ten largest clones hold 25% to 30%. The V call is TRBV21-1, the J call TRBJ2-7; TRBD2, as called in the table, went unchecked against the DNA. TRBV21-1 is termed a pseudogene. Sequencing input: blood. The clonotype was recovered from a man aged 30-40 years in good health. CDR3 residues: CASSGVARSSYEQYF. CDR3 in DNA: TGTGCCAGCAGCGGTGTGGCCCGGAGCTCCTACGAGCAGTACTTC.